The rows below give T cell receptor beta chains drawn from one sample of a study of CD8 T cells in ankylosing spondylitis. TCRdb passed the 5' RACE reads through MiXCR, listing each CDR3 protein once. The table has about 220,000 distinct CDR3 sequences, more than 9% seen once. Sequences were obtained from blood, either unsorted or a sorted T cell fraction (not recorded which). These TCRs come from a male donor with ankylosing spondylitis or in good health (not recorded which). Each CDR3 is given with its conserved first and last residue. Fields, in order: J gene, D gene, V gene, clone size, CDR3 DNA, CDR3 protein. D genes are given only for firm matches. Clone size is given for some rows only: seen once, a few or many times, or a class if the clone is expanded.

J gene: TRBJ1-1; D gene: TRBD1; V gene: TRBV20-1; clone size: once; CDR3 DNA: TGCAGTGCTAGAGATCAGGGGGCGCAGACTGAAGCTTTCTTT; CDR3 protein: CSARDQGAQTEAFF
J gene: TRBJ1-5; D gene: -; V gene: TRBV29-1; clone size: -; CDR3 DNA: TGCAGCGCGGGGGAACTAAATCAGCCCCAGCATTTT; CDR3 protein: CSAGELNQPQHF
J gene: TRBJ2-7; D gene: -; V gene: TRBV20-1; clone size: many; CDR3 DNA: TGCAGTGCTCAAGAAGGCAGGGTCCACGAGCAGTACTTC; CDR3 protein: CSAQEGRVHEQYF
J gene: TRBJ2-7; D gene: -; V gene: TRBV12-5; clone size: many; CDR3 DNA: TGTGCTAGTGGCCCCGGGACCAGTATCTACGAGCAGTACTTC; CDR3 protein: CASGPGTSIYEQYF
J gene: TRBJ2-7; D gene: -; V gene: TRBV25-1; clone size: few; CDR3 DNA: TGTGCCAGCAGCAATAACTACGAGCAGTACTTC; CDR3 protein: CASSNNYEQYF
J gene: TRBJ2-3; D gene: TRBD2; V gene: TRBV20-1; clone size: many; CDR3 DNA: TGCAGTGCTAGAGATTATGTTAGCGGGGGGGCCCCGGATACGCAGTATTTT; CDR3 protein: CSARDYVSGGAPDTQYF
J gene: TRBJ2-7; D gene: -; V gene: TRBV7-8; clone size: -; CDR3 DNA: TGTGCCAGCAGCTTACCGCAGGGTAATAACTACGAGCAGTACTTC; CDR3 protein: CASSLPQGNNYEQYF
J gene: TRBJ1-3; D gene: -; V gene: TRBV2; clone size: -; CDR3 DNA: TGTGCCAGCATAGGCCAGGGGTCAGCTGGAAACACCATATATTTT; CDR3 protein: CASIGQGSAGNTIYF
J gene: TRBJ2-2; D gene: -; V gene: TRBV29-1; clone size: many; CDR3 DNA: TGCAGCGTTTTGGGCAGAACTTCCACCGGGGAGCTGTTTTTT; CDR3 protein: CSVLGRTSTGELFF
J gene: TRBJ2-2; D gene: TRBD2; V gene: TRBV20-1; clone size: many; CDR3 DNA: TGCAGTGCCCCTACTAGCGGCTCGAACACCGGGGAGCTGTTTTTT; CDR3 protein: CSAPTSGSNTGELFF
J gene: TRBJ1-2; D gene: TRBD1; V gene: TRBV7-2; clone size: -; CDR3 DNA: TGTGCCAGCAGCTTAGCCTCAGGGGGCGTCGACTATGGCTACACCTTC; CDR3 protein: CASSLASGGVDYGYTF
J gene: TRBJ2-7; D gene: TRBD1; V gene: TRBV14; clone size: few; CDR3 DNA: TGTGCCAGCAGCATTACCGGGACAGGGGGCTACGAGCAGTACTTC; CDR3 protein: CASSITGTGGYEQYF
J gene: TRBJ2-1; D gene: TRBD1; V gene: TRBV5-1; clone size: -; CDR3 DNA: TGCGCCAGCAGCGACCGGACAGGGGTTATCGATTTGGTCTTC; CDR3 protein: CASSDRTGVIDLVF
J gene: TRBJ1-4; D gene: -; V gene: TRBV20-1; clone size: -; CDR3 DNA: TGCAGTGCTGCAGGTTCAACTAATGAAAAACTGTTTTTT; CDR3 protein: CSAAGSTNEKLFF
J gene: TRBJ1-6; D gene: -; V gene: TRBV5-1; clone size: few; CDR3 DNA: TGCGCCAGCAGCTTGGATTTCGGTGGGGATTCACCCCTCCACTTT; CDR3 protein: CASSLDFGGDSPLHF
J gene: TRBJ2-7; D gene: TRBD1; V gene: TRBV20-1; clone size: many; CDR3 DNA: TGCAGTGCTAGTCCCGGGACAGGGGCAGGGCAGTACTTC; CDR3 protein: CSASPGTGAGQYF
J gene: TRBJ2-5; D gene: -; V gene: TRBV10-3; clone size: many; CDR3 DNA: TGTGCCATCAGCCGAGACGGACTGGCCCAAGAGACCCAGTACTTC; CDR3 protein: CAISRDGLAQETQYF
J gene: TRBJ2-3; D gene: -; V gene: TRBV7-3; clone size: -; CDR3 DNA: TGTGCCAGCAGCTTATTTTCGCGATCAGGATTCACAGATACGCAGTATTTT; CDR3 protein: CASSLFSRSGFTDTQYF
J gene: TRBJ2-7; D gene: -; V gene: TRBV19; clone size: many; CDR3 DNA: TGTGCCAGTACCCGGTCCCCACAGGGCGACTCCTACGAGCAGTACTTC; CDR3 protein: CASTRSPQGDSYEQYF
J gene: TRBJ2-5; D gene: -; V gene: TRBV6-6; clone size: many; CDR3 DNA: TGTGCCAGCAGTTACACGCGTCGAGAGACCCAGTACTTC; CDR3 protein: CASSYTRRETQYF
J gene: TRBJ2-3; D gene: -; V gene: TRBV7-3; clone size: -; CDR3 DNA: TGTGCCAGCAGCTTAACGATCGAGCGAGATACGCAGTATTTT; CDR3 protein: CASSLTIERDTQYF
J gene: TRBJ2-1; D gene: TRBD2; V gene: TRBV24-1; clone size: many; CDR3 DNA: TGTGCCACCAGTGATGGGGGGGTCTACAATGAGCAGTTCTTC; CDR3 protein: CATSDGGVYNEQFF
J gene: TRBJ2-7; D gene: TRBD2; V gene: TRBV7-2; clone size: -; CDR3 DNA: TGTGCCAGCAGCCATGGGACTAGCGGGGCGGCCTACGAGCAGTACTTC; CDR3 protein: CASSHGTSGAAYEQYF
J gene: TRBJ2-3; D gene: -; V gene: TRBV11-3; clone size: many; CDR3 DNA: TGTGCCAGCAGTATTGGAACAGATACGCAGTATTTT; CDR3 protein: CASSIGTDTQYF
J gene: TRBJ1-1; D gene: -; V gene: TRBV15; clone size: many; CDR3 DNA: TGTGCCACCAGCAGAGATCTCCGGTCTGAAGCTTTCTTT; CDR3 protein: CATSRDLRSEAFF
J gene: TRBJ1-5; D gene: -; V gene: TRBV5-6; clone size: -; CDR3 DNA: TGTGCCAGCAGCTCGTGGGGGGGGATTAATCAGCCCCAGCATTTT; CDR3 protein: CASSSWGGINQPQHF
J gene: TRBJ2-3; D gene: TRBD2; V gene: TRBV5-1; clone size: many; CDR3 DNA: TGCGCCAGCAGCCGAAGACTAGCGGGGGACAGCACAGATACGCAGTATTTT; CDR3 protein: CASSRRLAGDSTDTQYF
J gene: TRBJ1-3; D gene: -; V gene: TRBV7-6; clone size: few; CDR3 DNA: TGTGCCAGCAGCTTAAGAGTTTCGGACCACTCTGGAAACACCATATATTTT; CDR3 protein: CASSLRVSDHSGNTIYF
J gene: TRBJ2-1; D gene: -; V gene: TRBV3-1; clone size: -; CDR3 DNA: TGTGCCAGCAGCCAAGATGCGGGGAATGAGCAGTTCTTC; CDR3 protein: CASSQDAGNEQFF
J gene: TRBJ2-1; D gene: -; V gene: TRBV7-9; clone size: many; CDR3 DNA: TGTGCCAGCAGCAAGGACTTCTCCTACAATGAGCAGTTCTTC; CDR3 protein: CASSKDFSYNEQFF
J gene: TRBJ1-5; D gene: -; V gene: TRBV28; clone size: many; CDR3 DNA: TGTGCCAGCAGTCCGGAGGCCGGGGGGAGATACAATCAGCCCCAGCATTTT; CDR3 protein: CASSPEAGGRYNQPQHF
J gene: TRBJ2-3; D gene: -; V gene: TRBV7-6; clone size: -; CDR3 DNA: TGTGCCAGCAGCCTCTATAGGCGGGGACAGACGAGCACAGATACGCAGTATTTT; CDR3 protein: CASSLYRRGQTSTDTQYF
J gene: TRBJ2-1; D gene: TRBD1; V gene: TRBV20-1; clone size: many; CDR3 DNA: TGCAGTGCTAGTCTACGGACAGGGGTCAATGAGCAGTTCTTC; CDR3 protein: CSASLRTGVNEQFF
J gene: TRBJ1-6; D gene: -; V gene: TRBV12-3/TRBV12-4; clone size: many; CDR3 DNA: TGTGCCAGCAAGGGGAATTCACCCCTCCACTTT; CDR3 protein: CASKGNSPLHF
J gene: TRBJ1-1; D gene: TRBD1; V gene: TRBV20-1; clone size: few; CDR3 DNA: TGCAGTGCTATGGACAGGTCGACTGAAGCTTTCTTT; CDR3 protein: CSAMDRSTEAFF
J gene: TRBJ2-1; D gene: -; V gene: TRBV13; clone size: few; CDR3 DNA: TGTGCCAGCAGCCCCCAGCTCCGGGACGCGGCCTACAATGAGCAGTTCTTC; CDR3 protein: CASSPQLRDAAYNEQFF
J gene: TRBJ1-1; D gene: -; V gene: TRBV10-3; clone size: many; CDR3 DNA: TGTGCCATCAGTGGACGAGTGAACACTGAAGCTTTCTTT; CDR3 protein: CAISGRVNTEAFF
J gene: TRBJ1-1; D gene: -; V gene: TRBV7-2; clone size: few; CDR3 DNA: TGTGCCAGCAGCTTACTGGGGTTCTCTACTGAAGCTTTCTTT; CDR3 protein: CASSLLGFSTEAFF
J gene: TRBJ1-4; D gene: -; V gene: TRBV3-1; clone size: many; CDR3 DNA: TGTGCCAGCAGCAGATCTCCGGATGAAAAACTGTTTTTT; CDR3 protein: CASSRSPDEKLFF
J gene: TRBJ2-5; D gene: TRBD2; V gene: TRBV20-1; clone size: many; CDR3 DNA: TGCAGTGCTAGAGGAGCGGGGCAAGAGACCCAGTACTTC; CDR3 protein: CSARGAGQETQYF
J gene: TRBJ2-3; D gene: TRBD2; V gene: TRBV13; clone size: many; CDR3 DNA: TGTGCCAGCAGCCGCGCGGGGGTTTGGACAGATACGCAGTATTTT; CDR3 protein: CASSRAGVWTDTQYF
J gene: TRBJ1-6; D gene: -; V gene: TRBV15; clone size: many; CDR3 DNA: TGTGCCACCAGCAGAGATGTAAGGGATTCACCCCTCCACTTT; CDR3 protein: CATSRDVRDSPLHF
J gene: TRBJ1-1; D gene: -; V gene: TRBV10-3; clone size: many; CDR3 DNA: TGTGCCATCGGGGGGGCAGAACCTAACACTGAAGCTTTCTTT; CDR3 protein: CAIGGAEPNTEAFF
J gene: TRBJ2-1; D gene: TRBD1; V gene: TRBV5-1; clone size: few; CDR3 DNA: TGCGCCAGCAGCTTGTTGCAGGGGGCAAGCAATGAGCAGTTCTTC; CDR3 protein: CASSLLQGASNEQFF
J gene: TRBJ1-6; D gene: -; V gene: TRBV20-1; clone size: few; CDR3 DNA: TGCAGTGCTAGAGATTGGGCGTCACCCCTCCACTTT; CDR3 protein: CSARDWASPLHF
J gene: TRBJ2-3; D gene: TRBD2; V gene: TRBV3-1; clone size: many; CDR3 DNA: TGTGCCAGCAGCCAAGATGCGGGGGAGAAGCGCCGAGATACGCAGTATTTT; CDR3 protein: CASSQDAGEKRRDTQYF